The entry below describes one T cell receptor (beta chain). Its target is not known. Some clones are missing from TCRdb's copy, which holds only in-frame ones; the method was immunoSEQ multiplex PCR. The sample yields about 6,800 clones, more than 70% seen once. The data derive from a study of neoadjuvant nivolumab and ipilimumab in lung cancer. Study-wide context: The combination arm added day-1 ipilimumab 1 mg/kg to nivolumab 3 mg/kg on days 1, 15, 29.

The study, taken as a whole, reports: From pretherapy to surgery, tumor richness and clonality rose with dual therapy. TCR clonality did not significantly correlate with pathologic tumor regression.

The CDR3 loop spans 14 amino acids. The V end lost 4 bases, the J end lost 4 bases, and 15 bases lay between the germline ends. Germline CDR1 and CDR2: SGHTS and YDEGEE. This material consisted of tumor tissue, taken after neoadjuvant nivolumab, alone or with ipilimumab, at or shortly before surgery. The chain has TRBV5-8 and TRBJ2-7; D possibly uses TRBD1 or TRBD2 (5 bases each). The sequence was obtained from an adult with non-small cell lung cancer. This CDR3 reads CASSRVRGPYEQYF. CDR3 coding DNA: TGTGCCAGCAGCCGGGTTAGGGGACCGTACGAGCAGTACTTC.